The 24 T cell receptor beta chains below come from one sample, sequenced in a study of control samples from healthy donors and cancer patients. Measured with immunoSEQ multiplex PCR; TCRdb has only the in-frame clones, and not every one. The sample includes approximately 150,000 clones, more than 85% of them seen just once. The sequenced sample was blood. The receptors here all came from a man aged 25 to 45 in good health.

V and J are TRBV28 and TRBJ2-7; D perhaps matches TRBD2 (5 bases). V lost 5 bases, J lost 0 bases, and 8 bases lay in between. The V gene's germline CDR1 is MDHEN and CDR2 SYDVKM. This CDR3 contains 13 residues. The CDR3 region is CASSGLDSYEQYF. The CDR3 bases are TGTGCCAGCAGTGGACTTGACTCCTACGAGCAGTACTTC.

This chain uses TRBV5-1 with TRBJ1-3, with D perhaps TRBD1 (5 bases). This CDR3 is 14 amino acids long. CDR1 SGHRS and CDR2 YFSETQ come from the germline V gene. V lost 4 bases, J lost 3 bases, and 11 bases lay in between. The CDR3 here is CASSLDIGGNTIYF. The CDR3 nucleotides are TGCGCCAGCAGCCTGGACATTGGTGGAAACACCATATATTTT.

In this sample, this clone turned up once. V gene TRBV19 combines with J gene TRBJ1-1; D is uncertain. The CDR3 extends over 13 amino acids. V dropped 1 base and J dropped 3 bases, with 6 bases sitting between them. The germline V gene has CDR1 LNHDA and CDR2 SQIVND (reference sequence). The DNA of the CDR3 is TGTGCCAGTAGTATAGCGCGGGACACTGAAGCTTTCTTT. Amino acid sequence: CASSIARDTEAFF.

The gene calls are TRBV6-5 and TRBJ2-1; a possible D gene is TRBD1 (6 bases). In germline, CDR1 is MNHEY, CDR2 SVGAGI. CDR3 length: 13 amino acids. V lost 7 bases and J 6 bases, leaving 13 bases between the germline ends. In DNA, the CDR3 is TGTGCCAGCACCGGGACACCTTTCAATGAGCAGTTCTTC. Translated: CASTGTPFNEQFF.

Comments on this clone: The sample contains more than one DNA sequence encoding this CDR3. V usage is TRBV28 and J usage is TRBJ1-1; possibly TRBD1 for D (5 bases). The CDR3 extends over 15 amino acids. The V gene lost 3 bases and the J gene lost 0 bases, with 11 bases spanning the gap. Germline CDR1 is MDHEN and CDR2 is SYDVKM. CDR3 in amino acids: CASSFRGQMNTEAFF. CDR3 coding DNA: TGTGCCAGCAGTTTTAGGGGCCAGATGAACACTGAAGCTTTCTTT. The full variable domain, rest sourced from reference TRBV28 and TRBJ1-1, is DVKVTQSSRYLVKRTGEKVFLECVQDMDHENMFWYRQDPGLGLRLIYFSYDVKMKEKGDIPEGYSVSREKKERFSLILESASTNQTSMYLCASSFRGQMNTEAFFGQGTRLTVV.

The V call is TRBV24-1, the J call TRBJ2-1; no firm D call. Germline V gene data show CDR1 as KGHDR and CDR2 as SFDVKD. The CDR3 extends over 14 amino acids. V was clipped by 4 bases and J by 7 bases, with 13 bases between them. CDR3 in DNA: TGTGCCACCAGTGAAGAGTCCAGGTTTAATGAGCAGTTCTTC. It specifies CATSEESRFNEQFF.

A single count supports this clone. The CDR3 spells CASSLDNRDEQYF. The CDR3 region has the DNA TGCGCCAGCAGCTTGGACAATCGGGACGAGCAGTACTTC. The V call is TRBV5-1, the J call TRBJ2-7; D gene unclear. CDR3 size: 13 residues. V gave up 0 bases and J gave up 5 bases, with 9 bases separating them. CDR1 SGHRS and CDR2 YFSETQ come from the germline V gene.

Written as DNA, the CDR3 is TGTGCCAGAAGCTTGGTCCGGGTAGGGCAACCTAGCAATCAGCCCCAGCATTTT. Its translation is CARSLVRVGQPSNQPQHF. This rearrangement joins TRBV5-3 to TRBJ1-5; D is undetermined. TRBV5-3 is designated an ORF whose function remains uncertain. This CDR3 has 18 residues. Trimming left V 0 bases short and J 0 bases short, with 16 bases between.

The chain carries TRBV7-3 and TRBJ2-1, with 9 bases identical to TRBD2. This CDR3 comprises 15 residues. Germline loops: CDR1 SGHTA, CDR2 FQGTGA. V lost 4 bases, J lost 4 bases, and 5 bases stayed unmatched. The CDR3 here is CASSSTSGSYNEQFF. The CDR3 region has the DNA TGTGCCAGCAGCTCAACTAGCGGGTCTTACAATGAGCAGTTCTTC.

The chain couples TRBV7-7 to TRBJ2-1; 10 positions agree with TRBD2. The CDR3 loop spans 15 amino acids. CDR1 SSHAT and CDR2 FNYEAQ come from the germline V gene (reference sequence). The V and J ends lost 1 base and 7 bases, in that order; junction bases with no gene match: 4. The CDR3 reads CASSLEAGGLNEQFF. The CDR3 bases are TGTGCCAGCAGCTTAGAAGCGGGGGGGCTTAATGAGCAGTTCTTC. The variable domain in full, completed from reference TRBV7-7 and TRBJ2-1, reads GAGVSQSPRYKVTKRGQDVTLRCDPISSHATLYWYQQALGQGPEFLTYFNYEAQPDKSGLPSDRFSAERPEGSISTLTIQRTEQRDSAMYRCASSLEAGGLNEQFFGPGTRLTVL.

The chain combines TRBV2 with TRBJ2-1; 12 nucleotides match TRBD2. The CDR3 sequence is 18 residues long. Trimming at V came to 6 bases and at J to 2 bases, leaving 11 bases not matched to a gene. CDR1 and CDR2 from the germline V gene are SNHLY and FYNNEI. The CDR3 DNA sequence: TGTGCCAGCAGGATTGATGGGGCTAGCGGGGGGGCCTACAATGAGCAGTTCTTC. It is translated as CASRIDGASGGAYNEQFF.

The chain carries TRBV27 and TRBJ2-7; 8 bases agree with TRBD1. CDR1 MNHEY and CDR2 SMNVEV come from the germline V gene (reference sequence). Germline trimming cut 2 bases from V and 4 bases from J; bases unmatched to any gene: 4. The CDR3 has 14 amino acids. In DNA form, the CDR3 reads TGTGCCAGCAGTTTAAGGCAGGGGGCGTACGAGCAGTACTTC. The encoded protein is CASSLRQGAYEQYF.

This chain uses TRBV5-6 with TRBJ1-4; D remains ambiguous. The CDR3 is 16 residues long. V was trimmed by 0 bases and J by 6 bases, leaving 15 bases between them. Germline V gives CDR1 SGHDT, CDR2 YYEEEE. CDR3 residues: CASSLEGLSSHEKLFF. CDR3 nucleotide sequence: TGTGCCAGCAGCTTGGAAGGGCTCTCAAGTCATGAAAAACTGTTTTTT.

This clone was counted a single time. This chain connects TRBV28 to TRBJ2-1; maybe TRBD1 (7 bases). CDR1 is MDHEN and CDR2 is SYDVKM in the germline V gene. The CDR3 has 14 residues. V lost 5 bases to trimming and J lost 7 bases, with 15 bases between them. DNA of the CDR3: TGTGCCAGCAGTCCTAAACAGGGGAGGAATGAGCAGTTCTTC. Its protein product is CASSPKQGRNEQFF.

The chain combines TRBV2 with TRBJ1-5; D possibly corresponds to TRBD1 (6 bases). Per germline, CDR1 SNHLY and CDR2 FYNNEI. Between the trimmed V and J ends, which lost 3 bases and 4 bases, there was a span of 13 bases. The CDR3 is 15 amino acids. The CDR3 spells CASSEGRGSNQPQHF. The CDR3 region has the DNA TGTGCCAGCAGTGAGGGCAGGGGATCGAATCAGCCCCAGCATTTT.

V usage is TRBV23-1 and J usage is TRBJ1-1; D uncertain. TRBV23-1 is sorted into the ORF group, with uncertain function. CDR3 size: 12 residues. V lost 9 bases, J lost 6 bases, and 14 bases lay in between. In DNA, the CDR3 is TGCGCCAGGACCTTCTCCGGCGCTGAAGCTTTCTTT. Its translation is CARTFSGAEAFF.

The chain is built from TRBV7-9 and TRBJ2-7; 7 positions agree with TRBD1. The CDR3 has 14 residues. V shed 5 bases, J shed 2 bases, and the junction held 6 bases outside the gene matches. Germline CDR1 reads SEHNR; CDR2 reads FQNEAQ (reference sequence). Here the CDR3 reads CASSPSDRTYEQYF. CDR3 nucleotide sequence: TGTGCCAGCAGCCCGTCGGACAGGACCTACGAGCAGTACTTC.

CDR3 nucleotide sequence: TGTGCCTGGAAGACAGGGGGCCTGAACACTGAAGCTTTCTTT. Protein product: CAWKTGGLNTEAFF. The chain links TRBV30 to TRBJ1-1; TRBD1 matches 10 bases. The length of the CDR3 is 14 residues. Germline assignment: CDR1 GTSNPN and CDR2 SVGIG (reference sequence). V dropped 4 bases and J dropped 0; count of bases not matched to a gene: 2.

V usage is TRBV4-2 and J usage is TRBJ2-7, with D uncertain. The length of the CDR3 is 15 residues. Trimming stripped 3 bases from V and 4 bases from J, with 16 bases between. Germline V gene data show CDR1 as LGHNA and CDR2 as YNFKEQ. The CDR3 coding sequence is TGTGCCAGCAGCCACGCTGGACGGGTTCCTTACGAGCAGTACTTC. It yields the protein CASSHAGRVPYEQYF.

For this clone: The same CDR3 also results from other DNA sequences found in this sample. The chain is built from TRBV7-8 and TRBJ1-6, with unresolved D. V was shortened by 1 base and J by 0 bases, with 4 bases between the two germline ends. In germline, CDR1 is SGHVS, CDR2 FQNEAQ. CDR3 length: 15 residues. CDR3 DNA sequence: TGTGCCAGCAGCTTAGGGAGCTCCTATAATTCACCCCTCCACTTT. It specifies CASSLGSSYNSPLHF.

In nucleotides, the CDR3 is TGTGCCAGCATTATGCAGGGGCCTTATAATTCACCCCTCCACTTT. Its protein product is CASIMQGPYNSPLHF. The chain links TRBV6-6 to TRBJ1-6; D is perhaps TRBD1 (6 bases). Germline V gives CDR1 MNHNY, CDR2 SVGAGI (reference sequence). Trimming pared 7 bases from V and 4 bases from J, leaving 14 bases between. There are 15 residues in the CDR3.

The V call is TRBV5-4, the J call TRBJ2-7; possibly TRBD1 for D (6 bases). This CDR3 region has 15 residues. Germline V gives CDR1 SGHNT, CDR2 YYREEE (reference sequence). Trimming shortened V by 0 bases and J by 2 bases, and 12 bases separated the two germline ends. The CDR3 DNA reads TGTGCCAGCAGCTTGGACCTTCAGGGGACCTACGAGCAGTACTTC. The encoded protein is CASSLDLQGTYEQYF.

CDR3: CASSYYGGADEQYF. In DNA form, the CDR3 reads TGTGCCAGCAGTTACTATGGGGGGGCGGACGAGCAGTACTTC. The V and J genes are TRBV6-5 and TRBJ2-7, with D possibly matching TRBD2 (7 bases). Trimming pared 1 base from V and 5 bases from J, leaving 12 bases between. Germline V gene data show CDR1 as MNHEY and CDR2 as SVGAGI. The CDR3 has 14 amino acids.

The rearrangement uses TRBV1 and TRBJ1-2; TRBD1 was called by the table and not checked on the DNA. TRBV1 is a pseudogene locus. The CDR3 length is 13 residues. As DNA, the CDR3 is TGCACCAGCAGCCAAGACAGTAACTATGGCTACACCTTC. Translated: CTSSQDSNYGYTF.